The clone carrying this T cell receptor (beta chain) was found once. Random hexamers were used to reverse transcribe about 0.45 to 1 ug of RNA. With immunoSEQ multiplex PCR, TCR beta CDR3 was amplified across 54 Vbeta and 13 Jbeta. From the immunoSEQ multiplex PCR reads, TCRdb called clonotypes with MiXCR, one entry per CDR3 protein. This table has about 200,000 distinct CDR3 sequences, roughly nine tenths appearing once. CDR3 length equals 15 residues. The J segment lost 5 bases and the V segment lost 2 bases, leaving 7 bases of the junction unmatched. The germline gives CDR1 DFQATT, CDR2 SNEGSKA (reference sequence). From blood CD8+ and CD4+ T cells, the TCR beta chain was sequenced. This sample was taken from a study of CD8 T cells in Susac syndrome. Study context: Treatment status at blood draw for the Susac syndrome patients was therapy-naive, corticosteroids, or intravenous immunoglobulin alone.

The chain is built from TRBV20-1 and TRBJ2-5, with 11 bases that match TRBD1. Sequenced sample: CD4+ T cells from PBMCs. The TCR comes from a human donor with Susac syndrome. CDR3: CSARNAGTGGETQYF. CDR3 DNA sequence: TGCAGTGCTAGAAACGCAGGGACAGGGGGGGAGACCCAGTACTTC.